This record concerns one TCR beta chain sequence. The antigen remains undetermined. PCR amplification relied on 60 Vbeta primers (plus 13 Jbeta primers). The data were produced by immunoSEQ multiplex PCR, yet TCRdb's version contains in-frame clones alone and is incomplete. The sample lists 80,000 or so clones; about three quarters were seen once. The data were taken from a study of cytomegalovirus exposure and HLA in healthy donors. Study observations and caveats: What was likely a sequencing artifact was a cluster of highly shared sequence variants.

The CDR3 is 17 amino acids. In germline, CDR1 is SGDLS, CDR2 YYNGEE. V trimming: 2 bases; J trimming: 2 bases; junction bases outside the gene matches: 8. The sample was PBMCs. The genes are TRBV9 and TRBJ2-3; 10 bases map to TRBD2. This clonotype was obtained from a man aged 40-50 years in good health and CMV-seronegative. The chain's CDR3 is CASSVRPAGGPTDTQYF. The CDR3 nucleotides are TGTGCCAGCAGCGTTCGCCCAGCGGGAGGGCCCACAGATACGCAGTATTTT.